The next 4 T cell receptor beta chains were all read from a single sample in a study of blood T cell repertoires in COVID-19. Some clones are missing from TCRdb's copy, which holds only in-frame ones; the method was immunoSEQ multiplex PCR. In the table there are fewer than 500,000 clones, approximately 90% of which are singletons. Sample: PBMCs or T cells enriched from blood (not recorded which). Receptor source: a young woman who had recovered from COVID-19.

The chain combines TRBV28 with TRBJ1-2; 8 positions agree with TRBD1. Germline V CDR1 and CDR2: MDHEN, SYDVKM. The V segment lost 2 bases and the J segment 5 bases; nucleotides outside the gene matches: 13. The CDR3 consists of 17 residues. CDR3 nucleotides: TGTGCCAGCAGTTTAAGTTTAGGCGACAGGGGAGGGTATGGCTACACCTTC. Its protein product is CASSLSLGDRGGYGYTF.

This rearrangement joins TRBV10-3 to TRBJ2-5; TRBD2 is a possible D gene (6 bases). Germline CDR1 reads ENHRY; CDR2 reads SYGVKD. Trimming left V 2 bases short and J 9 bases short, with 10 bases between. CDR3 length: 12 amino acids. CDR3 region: CAISEEGEAQYF. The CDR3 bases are TGTGCCATCAGTGAGGAAGGGGAGGCCCAGTACTTC.

The CDR3 bases are TGTGCCAGCAGCCTATACGGACAGGCCGATTCACCCCTCCACTTT. As protein: CASSLYGQADSPLHF. The chain employs TRBV7-9 and TRBJ1-6; 7 bases are shared with TRBD1. The germline V gene encodes CDR1 SEHNR and CDR2 FQNEAQ (reference sequence). V gave up 5 bases and J gave up 8 bases; unmatched junction bases: 9. The CDR3 totals 15 residues.

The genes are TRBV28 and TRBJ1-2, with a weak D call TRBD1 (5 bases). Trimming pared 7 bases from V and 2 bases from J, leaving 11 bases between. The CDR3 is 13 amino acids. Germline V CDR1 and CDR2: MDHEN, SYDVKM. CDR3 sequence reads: CASKKGPNYGYTF. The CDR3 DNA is TGTGCCAGCAAGAAGGGGCCGAACTATGGCTACACCTTC.